This entry lists 12 T cell receptor beta chains sequenced from one sample in a study of blood T cell repertoires in COVID-19. TCRdb keeps only in-frame clones here, not all; method: immunoSEQ multiplex PCR. Of about 24,000 clones listed, around nine tenths are singletons. Source material: peripheral blood. The origin of the receptors is a man between 45 and 60 years old with active COVID-19.

The J gene is TRBJ2-3, the V gene TRBV12-5; 7 bases are a match to TRBD2. CDR1 is LGHNT, CDR2 FRNRAP, per germline. The CDR3 extends over 14 amino acids. J gave up 4 bases and V 5 bases, and 6 bases lay outside the gene matches. CDR3 bases: TGTGCTAGTGGTACGCGCGGGGGTGCAGATACGCAGTATTTT. Amino acids: CASGTRGGADTQYF.

The V call is TRBV5-1, the J call TRBJ2-5; D is perhaps TRBD2 (6 bases). Germline V gene lookup returns CDR1 SGHRS and CDR2 YFSETQ. This CDR3 has 14 residues. With 4 bases removed from V and 9 bases from J, the gap between germline ends came to 19 bases. CDR3 in DNA: TGCGCCAGCAGCCGGGACTTACCTATCGTCGCCCAGTACTTC. Encoded protein: CASSRDLPIVAQYF.

This clone occurred a few times. The V call is TRBV12-3 or TRBV12-4, the J call TRBJ2-7; D is perhaps TRBD1 (5 bases). This CDR3 comprises 12 residues. V gave up 5 bases and J gave up 7 bases, with 12 bases separating them. The CDR3 sequence: CASSHRQSEQYF. The CDR3 bases are TGTGCCAGCAGTCACCGACAGTCAGAGCAGTACTTC.

The chain links TRBV7-6 to TRBJ2-7; 12 bases fit TRBD2. Germline-derived CDR1 and CDR2 are SGHVS and FNYEAQ. V was clipped by 4 bases and J by 0 bases; unmatched bases: 7. This CDR3 has 17 amino acids. The CDR3 nucleotides are TGTGCCAGCAGCTCGACTAGCGGGGGACAACTCTCCTACGAGCAGTACTTC. Protein product: CASSSTSGGQLSYEQYF.

The genes are TRBV28 and TRBJ1-5, with TRBD1 matching over 7 bases. The ends lost 3 bases at V and 7 bases at J; junction bases unmatched: 6. The CDR3 loop spans 14 amino acids. Germline CDR1 MDHEN, CDR2 SYDVKM. The CDR3 coding sequence is TGTGCCAGCAGTTTCCAGGGGGTAGTACAGCCCCAGCATTTT. Translated, it gives CASSFQGVVQPQHF.

This clone has just a few counts. The chain joins TRBV28 to TRBJ1-5; 10 nucleotides line up with TRBD1. The germline gives CDR1 MDHEN, CDR2 SYDVKM. The CDR3 is 15 amino acids. V lost 4 bases and J lost 11; bases outside the gene matches: 11. For the CDR3, the DNA is TGTGCCAGCAGTTACCGGGACAGGGGCCTCTCGACCCAGCATTTT. Amino acid sequence: CASSYRDRGLSTQHF.

The gene calls are TRBV6-5 and TRBJ2-1, with a possible D match to TRBD2 (5 bases). Germline V CDR1 and CDR2: MNHEY, SVGAGI. Trimming shortened V by 4 bases and J by 8 bases, and 15 bases separated the two germline ends. The CDR3 runs 14 residues. CDR3 DNA: TGTGCCAGCAGTTTTTGGACTGGCCCAGATGAGCAGTTCTTC. This codes for CASSFWTGPDEQFF.

This rearrangement joins TRBV7-9 to TRBJ2-7; perhaps TRBD1 as D (8 bases). Germline CDR1 and CDR2: SEHNR and FQNEAQ (reference sequence). The CDR3 runs to 14 residues. Trimming stripped 3 bases from V and 5 bases from J, with 14 bases between. As DNA, the CDR3 is TGTGCCAGCAGCTTGAGGACAGGGAGGGACGAGCAGTACTTC. The encoded protein is CASSLRTGRDEQYF. Supplemented by reference TRBV7-9 and TRBJ2-7, the full variable domain reads DTGVSQNPRHKITKRGQNVTFRCDPISEHNRLYWYRQTLGQGPEFLTYFQNEAQLEKSRLLSDRFSAERPKGSFSTLEIQRTEQGDSAMYLCASSLRTGRDEQYFGPGTRLTVT.

The J gene is TRBJ1-6, the V gene TRBV7-9; D perhaps matches TRBD1 (6 bases). This CDR3 is 14 amino acids long. V lost 8 bases to trimming and J lost 7 bases, with 15 bases between them. From germline, CDR1 is SEHNR and CDR2 FQNEAQ (reference sequence). CDR3 DNA: TGTGCCAGCGGCCTCCGGGACAAAAATTCACCCCTCCACTTT. Translation gives CASGLRDKNSPLHF.

The chain uses TRBV2 and TRBJ2-1, with D possibly matching TRBD2 (6 bases). Germline CDR1 reads SNHLY; CDR2 reads FYNNEI. The CDR3 consists of 15 residues. With 3 bases removed from V and 3 bases from J, the gap between germline ends came to 12 bases. The CDR3 sequence is CASSDSGLSYNEQFF. In DNA, the CDR3 is TGTGCCAGCAGTGATTCGGGACTGAGCTACAATGAGCAGTTCTTC.

This chain uses TRBV18 with TRBJ2-1, with D possibly TRBD2 on 6 matching bases. Deletions cut 0 bases from V and 6 bases from J, with 6 bases between. The length of the CDR3 is 13 residues. Germline V gene sequence: CDR1 KGHSH, CDR2 LQKENI. CDR3 residues: CASSPPSGNEQFF. Here the CDR3 DNA reads TGTGCCAGCTCACCACCTAGCGGCAATGAGCAGTTCTTC.

The CDR3, as DNA: TGTGCCAGCAGTTACTACGGCAGGGGGCCGGGCGGGGAGCTGTTTTTT. Encoded protein: CASSYYGRGPGGELFF. This chain connects TRBV6-6 to TRBJ2-2, with TRBD1 matching 8 bases. CDR3 length equals 16 residues. CDR1 is MNHNY, CDR2 SVGAGI, per germline (reference sequence). Trimming at V came to 1 base and at J to 7 bases, leaving 8 bases not matched to a gene.